The rows below give T cell receptor beta chains drawn from one sample of a study of T cells in Graves' hyperthyroidism and ophthalmopathy. TCRdb passed the multiplex PCR reads through MiXCR, listing each CDR3 protein once. Of under 350,000 distinct CDR3 sequences in the sample, under 25% were seen once. Input material: blood. These receptors all stem from a woman in her forties or fifties with Graves' hyperthyroidism. Both conserved end residues are part of each CDR3. The order of the fields is J gene, clone size, V gene, D gene, CDR3 DNA, CDR3 protein. A D gene is named only where the DNA matches it firmly. For some rows the clone size is stated as once, few or many, or as a class when expanded; others skip it.

j_call: TRBJ2-1
clone_size: .
v_call: TRBV28
d_call: .
cdr3_nt: TGTGCCAGCAGTGTGGGGACACAACCAACGCGATACAATGAGCAGTTCTTC
cdr3_aa: CASSVGTQPTRYNEQFF

j_call: TRBJ1-5
clone_size: many
v_call: TRBV2
d_call: .
cdr3_nt: TGTGCCAGCAGGAGGGGCAATCAGCCCCAGCATTTT
cdr3_aa: CASRRGNQPQHF

j_call: TRBJ2-7
clone_size: few
v_call: TRBV5-5
d_call: .
cdr3_nt: TGTGCCAGCAGCCGGACCGGGACCCCGACCTACGAGCAGTACTTC
cdr3_aa: CASSRTGTPTYEQYF

j_call: TRBJ2-7
clone_size: many
v_call: TRBV7-9
d_call: .
cdr3_nt: TGTGCCAGCAGCTTTGGGGTGGGGGCTGGGGACGAGCAGTACTTC
cdr3_aa: CASSFGVGAGDEQYF

j_call: TRBJ1-2
clone_size: many
v_call: TRBV30
d_call: TRBD1
cdr3_nt: TGTGCCTACCGGGACAGGGACTTCTTTGGCTACACCTTC
cdr3_aa: CAYRDRDFFGYTF

j_call: TRBJ1-1
clone_size: many
v_call: TRBV11-2
d_call: .
cdr3_nt: TGTGCCAGCAGCTTCCTGACAGGAATTAACACTGAAGCTTTCTTT
cdr3_aa: CASSFLTGINTEAFF

j_call: TRBJ2-7
clone_size: many
v_call: TRBV12-3/TRBV12-4
d_call: .
cdr3_nt: TGTGCCAGCAGTTCGTATTACGAGCAGTACTTC
cdr3_aa: CASSSYYEQYF

j_call: TRBJ1-3
clone_size: few
v_call: TRBV29-1
d_call: TRBD1
cdr3_nt: TGCAGCGTTTCACCGGGACAGAACTTATATTTT
cdr3_aa: CSVSPGQNLYF

j_call: TRBJ2-7
clone_size: many
v_call: TRBV2
d_call: .
cdr3_nt: TGTGCCAGCATGTGGTGGGTTCCCGGGAGATCCTACGAGCAGTACTTC
cdr3_aa: CASMWWVPGRSYEQYF

j_call: TRBJ2-4
clone_size: .
v_call: TRBV20-1
d_call: TRBD2
cdr3_nt: TGCAGTGCTAGAGATCAGGGAGGGGCCAAAAACATTCAGTACTTC
cdr3_aa: CSARDQGGAKNIQYF

j_call: TRBJ2-1
clone_size: few
v_call: TRBV29-1
d_call: TRBD1
cdr3_nt: TGCAGCCTAAAACAGGGGGCTGAGCAGTTCTTC
cdr3_aa: CSLKQGAEQFF

j_call: TRBJ2-7
clone_size: many
v_call: TRBV7-3
d_call: .
cdr3_nt: TGTGCCAGCAGCTTAAAGGAGACGGGACGACAGTACTTC
cdr3_aa: CASSLKETGRQYF

j_call: TRBJ2-1
clone_size: many
v_call: TRBV29-1
d_call: .
cdr3_nt: TGCAGCGTTGAAGAGACCGGCGTGAAGCAGTTCTTC
cdr3_aa: CSVEETGVKQFF

j_call: TRBJ2-3
clone_size: .
v_call: TRBV20-1
d_call: .
cdr3_nt: TGCAGTGCTAGATCGTCGCGGCTCACAGATACGCAGTATTTT
cdr3_aa: CSARSSRLTDTQYF

j_call: TRBJ2-5
clone_size: many
v_call: TRBV2
d_call: .
cdr3_nt: TGTGCCAGCAAACTCCAAGAGACCCAGTACTTC
cdr3_aa: CASKLQETQYF

j_call: TRBJ2-1
clone_size: .
v_call: TRBV2
d_call: TRBD2
cdr3_nt: TGTGCCAGCAGTGAATTTCAGCGGGGGGACAATGAGCAGTTCTTC
cdr3_aa: CASSEFQRGDNEQFF

j_call: TRBJ2-7
clone_size: many
v_call: TRBV20-1
d_call: .
cdr3_nt: TGCAGTGCTAGGGGTGGGACGGCGCTGGACGAGCAGTACTTC
cdr3_aa: CSARGGTALDEQYF

j_call: TRBJ2-3
clone_size: many
v_call: TRBV18
d_call: TRBD2
cdr3_nt: TGTGCCAGCTCTCCCGGACTAGCGGGGGAGGCAGATACGCAGTATTTT
cdr3_aa: CASSPGLAGEADTQYF

j_call: TRBJ2-3
clone_size: few
v_call: TRBV28
d_call: .
cdr3_nt: TGTGCCAGCATGTCCCTGGATACGCAGTATTTT
cdr3_aa: CASMSLDTQYF

j_call: TRBJ1-1
clone_size: few
v_call: TRBV12-3/TRBV12-4
d_call: .
cdr3_nt: TGTGCCAGCAGTTTGCTGGGACCGGGTGGGACTGAAGCTTTCTTT
cdr3_aa: CASSLLGPGGTEAFF

j_call: TRBJ1-1
clone_size: few
v_call: TRBV2
d_call: .
cdr3_nt: TGTGCCAGCAGTGACCTTGCAGGGCCTGAAGCTTTCTTT
cdr3_aa: CASSDLAGPEAFF

j_call: TRBJ2-3
clone_size: few
v_call: TRBV2
d_call: .
cdr3_nt: TGTGCCAGCCCCTTGGTCACAGATACGCAGTATTTT
cdr3_aa: CASPLVTDTQYF

j_call: TRBJ1-5
clone_size: many
v_call: TRBV3-1
d_call: .
cdr3_nt: TGTGCCAGCAGCCAAGGACGGGTGAATCAGCCCCAGCATTTT
cdr3_aa: CASSQGRVNQPQHF

j_call: TRBJ2-3
clone_size: few
v_call: TRBV5-1
d_call: .
cdr3_nt: TGCGCCAGCAGCTTGGAAGCGGGCCCCACAGATACGCAGTATTTT
cdr3_aa: CASSLEAGPTDTQYF

j_call: TRBJ1-2
clone_size: many
v_call: TRBV3-1
d_call: TRBD1
cdr3_nt: TGTGCCAGCAGCCAAGCGGACAGGGTAAACTATGGCTACACCTTC
cdr3_aa: CASSQADRVNYGYTF

j_call: TRBJ2-1
clone_size: many
v_call: TRBV5-1
d_call: TRBD2
cdr3_nt: TGCGCCAGCAGCTTGGGGGACTATCCCCGCAATGAGCAGTTCTTC
cdr3_aa: CASSLGDYPRNEQFF

j_call: TRBJ2-7
clone_size: many
v_call: TRBV12-3/TRBV12-4
d_call: TRBD1
cdr3_nt: TGTGCCAGCAGTCCGGGACAGGTTAACGAGCAGTACTTC
cdr3_aa: CASSPGQVNEQYF

j_call: TRBJ2-1
clone_size: many
v_call: TRBV30
d_call: TRBD2
cdr3_nt: TGTGCCTGGAGGGACCCTAGCGGGAGTTTTTATGAGCAGTTCTTC
cdr3_aa: CAWRDPSGSFYEQFF

j_call: TRBJ2-7
clone_size: many
v_call: TRBV3-1
d_call: .
cdr3_nt: TGTGCCAGCAGCCAAGACAGGGGTATCTCCTACGAGCAGTACTTC
cdr3_aa: CASSQDRGISYEQYF

j_call: TRBJ2-3
clone_size: many
v_call: TRBV11-3
d_call: .
cdr3_nt: TGTGCCAGCAGCTCACCGGGACCCAGCACAGATACGCAGTATTTT
cdr3_aa: CASSSPGPSTDTQYF

j_call: TRBJ2-5
clone_size: many
v_call: TRBV28
d_call: .
cdr3_nt: TGTGCCAGCAGTGGAGGGGGAATCCAAGAGACCCAGTACTTC
cdr3_aa: CASSGGGIQETQYF

j_call: TRBJ2-1
clone_size: .
v_call: TRBV27
d_call: .
cdr3_nt: TGTGTCACCAGGGGAGCTGGTTCCTACAATGAGCAGTTCTTC
cdr3_aa: CVTRGAGSYNEQFF

j_call: TRBJ2-5
clone_size: many
v_call: TRBV28
d_call: .
cdr3_nt: TGTGCCACAAGCCCGCAGGTCCAAGAGACCCAGTACTTC
cdr3_aa: CATSPQVQETQYF

j_call: TRBJ2-3
clone_size: few
v_call: TRBV5-1
d_call: .
cdr3_nt: TGCGCCAGCATATTCGGGGATACGCAGTATTTT
cdr3_aa: CASIFGDTQYF

j_call: TRBJ1-2
clone_size: many
v_call: TRBV18
d_call: TRBD1
cdr3_nt: TGTGCCAGCTCAGGCCCGGGACAGGGATCCCATGGCTACACCTTC
cdr3_aa: CASSGPGQGSHGYTF

j_call: TRBJ2-7
clone_size: few
v_call: TRBV30
d_call: TRBD1
cdr3_nt: TGTGCCTGGAGAACCCTGACAGGGGGCGCCTACGAGCAGTACTTC
cdr3_aa: CAWRTLTGGAYEQYF

j_call: TRBJ2-2
clone_size: few
v_call: TRBV27
d_call: TRBD1
cdr3_nt: TGTGCCAGCAGCCGAAGTGGCCGGACAGGGGGCGTCGGGGAGCTGTTTTTT
cdr3_aa: CASSRSGRTGGVGELFF

j_call: TRBJ1-5
clone_size: many
v_call: TRBV19
d_call: .
cdr3_nt: TGTGCCAGTAGTATGGGGAGTAGCAATCAGCCCCAGCATTTT
cdr3_aa: CASSMGSSNQPQHF

j_call: TRBJ2-1
clone_size: .
v_call: TRBV9
d_call: .
cdr3_nt: TGTGCCAGCAGCGGTACCCAAGGGAGCTCCTACAATGAGCAGTTCTTC
cdr3_aa: CASSGTQGSSYNEQFF

j_call: TRBJ1-3
clone_size: .
v_call: TRBV13
d_call: .
cdr3_nt: TGTGCCAGCAGCCCCCGACCTGCGCCGGACACCATATATTTT
cdr3_aa: CASSPRPAPDTIYF

j_call: TRBJ2-7
clone_size: many
v_call: TRBV12-3/TRBV12-4
d_call: .
cdr3_nt: TGTGCCAGCAGTTTTGGCAGCTCCTACGAGCAGTACTTC
cdr3_aa: CASSFGSSYEQYF

j_call: TRBJ2-2
clone_size: many
v_call: TRBV5-1
d_call: .
cdr3_nt: TGCGCCACCCGAGCGGAGGCGAACACCGGGGAGCTGTTTTTT
cdr3_aa: CATRAEANTGELFF

j_call: TRBJ1-1
clone_size: many
v_call: TRBV12-3/TRBV12-4
d_call: TRBD1
cdr3_nt: TGTGCCAGCAAACGACAGGGGGCGGACACTGAAGCTTTCTTT
cdr3_aa: CASKRQGADTEAFF

j_call: TRBJ1-3
clone_size: few
v_call: TRBV16
d_call: .
cdr3_nt: TGTGCCAGCAGCCAATCCATCTCTGGAAACACCATATATTTT
cdr3_aa: CASSQSISGNTIYF

j_call: TRBJ2-7
clone_size: many
v_call: TRBV12-5
d_call: .
cdr3_nt: TGTGCTAGTGGTAATGTACAGGGACCGCAGTACTTC
cdr3_aa: CASGNVQGPQYF

j_call: TRBJ2-3
clone_size: few
v_call: TRBV28
d_call: .
cdr3_nt: TGTGCCAGCAGTTTATACTCCGACAGCACAGATACGCAGTATTTT
cdr3_aa: CASSLYSDSTDTQYF

j_call: TRBJ2-1
clone_size: few
v_call: TRBV25-1
d_call: .
cdr3_nt: TGTGCCAGCAGTGACCCCGGACGAGGAGAGCAGTTCTTC
cdr3_aa: CASSDPGRGEQFF

j_call: TRBJ2-2
clone_size: many
v_call: TRBV27
d_call: TRBD2
cdr3_nt: TGTGCCAGCAGTTCATCCCGTGGGGCGGGGGGGCGAAGGACCGGGGAGCTGTTTTTT
cdr3_aa: CASSSSRGAGGRRTGELFF

j_call: TRBJ2-7
clone_size: many
v_call: TRBV12-3/TRBV12-4
d_call: .
cdr3_nt: TGTGCCAGCAGTTGGAGGGCCGGATACGAGCAGTACTTC
cdr3_aa: CASSWRAGYEQYF

j_call: TRBJ2-7
clone_size: many
v_call: TRBV10-3
d_call: .
cdr3_nt: TGTGCCATCAGTGAGTATGGCGAGCAGTACTTC
cdr3_aa: CAISEYGEQYF

j_call: TRBJ2-6
clone_size: .
v_call: TRBV5-5
d_call: .
cdr3_nt: TGTGCCAGCAGCATGAGATTCTGGGAGAAAGTCAACGTCCTGACTTTC
cdr3_aa: CASSMRFWEKVNVLTF

j_call: TRBJ1-1
clone_size: many
v_call: TRBV7-8
d_call: .
cdr3_nt: TGTGCCAGCAGCTTAGCGCTATTGCGGACCGCGAACACTGAAGCTTTCTTT
cdr3_aa: CASSLALLRTANTEAFF

j_call: TRBJ2-3
clone_size: .
v_call: TRBV5-1
d_call: TRBD2
cdr3_nt: TGCGCCAGCAGTCAAACTAGCGGGAGTGCCGATACGCAGTATTTT
cdr3_aa: CASSQTSGSADTQYF